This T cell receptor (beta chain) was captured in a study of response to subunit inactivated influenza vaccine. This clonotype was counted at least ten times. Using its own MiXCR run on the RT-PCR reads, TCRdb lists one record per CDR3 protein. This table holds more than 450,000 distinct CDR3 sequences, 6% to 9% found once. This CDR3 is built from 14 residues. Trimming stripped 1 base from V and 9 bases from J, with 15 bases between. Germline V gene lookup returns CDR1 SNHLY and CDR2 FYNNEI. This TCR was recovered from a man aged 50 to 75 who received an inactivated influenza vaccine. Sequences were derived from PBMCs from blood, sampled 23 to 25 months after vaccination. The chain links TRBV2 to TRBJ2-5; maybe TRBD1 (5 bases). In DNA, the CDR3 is TGTGCCAGCAGTGAAGTGGACACCGTTGTGGCCCAGTACTTC. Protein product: CASSEVDTVVAQYF.